Listed here is a single T cell receptor delta chain. The junction departs from germline at one end; a sequencing error may be responsible. With CATT, TCRdb re-called clones from the RT-PCR reads. Of about 14,000 delta-chain clones in the sample, about 8.6% were seen once. The sample comes from a study of gamma-delta T cells after stem cell transplantation. CDR1 and CDR2 (germline): TSWWSYY, QGS. The CDR3 is 23 amino acids. This TCR came from a human donor. It is not recorded whose cells these are; they may come from a transplant donor. The chain uses TRDV1 and TRDJ2; 13 bases align to TRDD3. Material: gamma-delta T cells. CDR3 protein: CALGEPPYFLPRYTGGYGTAQHF. The CDR3 DNA sequence: TGTGCTCTTGGGGAGCCGCCTTACTTCCTACCCCGGTATACTGGGGGATACGGGACAGCACAACACTTC.